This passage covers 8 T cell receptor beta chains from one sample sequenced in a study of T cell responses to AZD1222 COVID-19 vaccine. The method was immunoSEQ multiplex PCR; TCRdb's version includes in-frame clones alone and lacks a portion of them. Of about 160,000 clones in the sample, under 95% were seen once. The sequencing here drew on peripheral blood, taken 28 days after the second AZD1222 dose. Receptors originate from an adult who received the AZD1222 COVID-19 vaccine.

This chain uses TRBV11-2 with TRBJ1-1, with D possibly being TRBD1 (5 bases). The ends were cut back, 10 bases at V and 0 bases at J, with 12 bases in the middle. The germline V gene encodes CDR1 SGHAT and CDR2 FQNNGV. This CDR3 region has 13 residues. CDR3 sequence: CATPGVMNTEAFF. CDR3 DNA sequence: TGTGCCACTCCGGGGGTTATGAACACTGAAGCTTTCTTT.

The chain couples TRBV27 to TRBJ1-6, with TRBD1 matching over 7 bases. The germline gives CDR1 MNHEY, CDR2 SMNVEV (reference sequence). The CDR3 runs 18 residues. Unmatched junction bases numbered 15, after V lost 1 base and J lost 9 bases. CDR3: CASSLFGNRGILGSPLHF. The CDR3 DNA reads TGTGCCAGCAGTTTATTCGGGAACAGGGGAATATTGGGTTCACCCCTCCACTTT.

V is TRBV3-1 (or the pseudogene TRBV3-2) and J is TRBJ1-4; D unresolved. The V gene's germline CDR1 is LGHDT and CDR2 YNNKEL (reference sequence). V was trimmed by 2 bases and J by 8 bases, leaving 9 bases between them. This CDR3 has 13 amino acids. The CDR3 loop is CASSQRAREKLFF. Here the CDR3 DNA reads TGTGCCAGCAGCCAAAGAGCTCGGGAAAAACTGTTTTTT.

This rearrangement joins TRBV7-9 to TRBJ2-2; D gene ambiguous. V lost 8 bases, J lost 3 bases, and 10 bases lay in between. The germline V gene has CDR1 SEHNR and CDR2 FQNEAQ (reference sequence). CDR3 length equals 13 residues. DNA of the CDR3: TGTGCCAGCCATACTCGGGACACCGGGGAGCTGTTTTTT. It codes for CASHTRDTGELFF.

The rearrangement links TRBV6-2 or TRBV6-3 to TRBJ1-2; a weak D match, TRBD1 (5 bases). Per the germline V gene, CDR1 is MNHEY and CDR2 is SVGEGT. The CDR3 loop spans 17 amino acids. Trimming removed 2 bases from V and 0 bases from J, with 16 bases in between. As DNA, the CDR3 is TGTGCCAGCAGTTACAGCAGGGTGAAGTTAGCTAACTATGGCTACACCTTC. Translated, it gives CASSYSRVKLANYGYTF.

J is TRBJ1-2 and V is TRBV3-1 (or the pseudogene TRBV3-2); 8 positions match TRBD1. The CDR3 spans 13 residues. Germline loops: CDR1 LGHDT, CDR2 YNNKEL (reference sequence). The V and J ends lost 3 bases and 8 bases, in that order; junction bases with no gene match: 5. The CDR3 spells CASSQGQELGYTF. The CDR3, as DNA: TGTGCCAGCAGCCAGGGACAGGAGTTGGGCTACACCTTC.

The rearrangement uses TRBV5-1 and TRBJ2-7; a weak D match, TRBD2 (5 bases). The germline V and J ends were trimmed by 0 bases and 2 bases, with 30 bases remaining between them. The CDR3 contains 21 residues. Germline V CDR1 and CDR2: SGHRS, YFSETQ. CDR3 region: CASSLGVGVGDYRNSPYEQYF. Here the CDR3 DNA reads TGCGCCAGCAGCTTGGGGGTCGGGGTCGGAGATTATAGGAATTCGCCCTACGAGCAGTACTTC.

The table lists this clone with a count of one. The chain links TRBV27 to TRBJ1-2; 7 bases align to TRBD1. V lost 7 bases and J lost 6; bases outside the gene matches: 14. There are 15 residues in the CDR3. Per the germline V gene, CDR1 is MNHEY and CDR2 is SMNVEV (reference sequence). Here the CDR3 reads CASTRTGYNQDGYTF. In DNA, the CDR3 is TGTGCCAGCACCCGGACAGGATACAATCAAGATGGCTACACCTTC.